Presented here are 26 T cell receptor beta chains from one specimen sequenced in a study of blood T cell repertoires in COVID-19. TCRdb keeps only in-frame clones here, not all; method: immunoSEQ multiplex PCR. The sample lists around 120,000 clones, roughly 80% occurring once. Sequenced sample: peripheral blood. These receptors all come from a man aged 45-65 years with acute or convalescent COVID-19.

This rearrangement joins TRBV10-3 to TRBJ1-3; D perhaps matches TRBD1 (5 bases). This CDR3 is 15 amino acids long. Per the germline V gene, CDR1 is ENHRY and CDR2 is SYGVKD. The V end lost 10 bases, the J end lost 0 bases, and 16 bases lay between the germline ends. The CDR3 DNA follows: TGTGCCACTAGAGAACAGGAAGACTCTGGAAACACCATATATTTT. It encodes CATREQEDSGNTIYF.

The chain has TRBV9 and TRBJ2-7; weak D call: TRBD2 (5 bases). Between the trimmed V and J ends, which lost 3 bases and 6 bases, there was a span of 10 bases. CDR1 is SGDLS and CDR2 is YYNGEE in the germline V gene. The CDR3 runs 12 residues. As DNA, the CDR3 is TGTGCCAGCAGCGCCACCGAGGGCGAGCAGTACTTC. The encoded protein is CASSATEGEQYF.

The V and J genes are TRBV10-1 and TRBJ2-2; no firm D call. V was trimmed by 4 bases and J by 0 bases, leaving 12 bases between them. Germline values: CDR1 WNHNN, CDR2 SYGVQD (reference sequence). The CDR3 loop spans 16 amino acids. CDR3 region: CASSAIAPANTGELFF. The DNA of the CDR3 is TGCGCCAGCAGTGCGATAGCCCCCGCGAACACCGGGGAGCTGTTTTTT.

The chain uses TRBV10-3 and TRBJ2-7; TRBD1 matches at 9 bases. The CDR3 consists of 17 residues. The germline V gene encodes CDR1 ENHRY and CDR2 SYGVKD. After removal of 2 bases from V and 1 base from J, the junction contained 9 bases not matched to a gene. The CDR3 DNA follows: TGTGCCATCAGTGAGGGGACAGGGCTCTCAACATCCTACGAGCAGTACTTC. This translates into CAISEGTGLSTSYEQYF.

The chain recombines TRBV5-1 with TRBJ1-1; perhaps TRBD1 as D (6 bases). This CDR3 is 15 amino acids long. Germline CDR1 and CDR2: SGHRS and YFSETQ. Trimming took off 4 bases at V and 1 base at J, with 14 bases between the two ends. Here the CDR3 reads CASSPAGAGNTEAFF. CDR3 DNA sequence: TGCGCCAGCAGCCCCGCAGGGGCTGGGAACACTGAAGCTTTCTTT.

The chain joins TRBV19 to TRBJ1-1; no firm D call. Germline lookup yields CDR1 LNHDA and CDR2 SQIVND (reference sequence). Deletions cut 3 bases from V and 3 bases from J, with 8 bases between. The CDR3 totals 13 residues. The CDR3 coding sequence is TGTGCCAGTAGTATGCAACGGGACACTGAAGCTTTCTTT. Translating gives CASSMQRDTEAFF.

The CDR3 loop is CASSSGGPDTQYF. The CDR3 bases are TGCGCCAGCAGCTCCGGGGGGCCAGATACGCAGTATTTT. The chain employs TRBV5-1 and TRBJ2-3, with D tentatively TRBD2 (7 bases). This CDR3 region has 13 residues. Germline values: CDR1 SGHRS, CDR2 YFSETQ. V was clipped by 3 bases and J by 4 bases, with 9 bases between them.

The genes are TRBV6-1 and TRBJ2-1; 11 nucleotides line up with TRBD2. Germline V lookup: CDR1 MNHNS, CDR2 SASEGT. Germline trimming cut 0 bases from V and 7 bases from J; bases unmatched to any gene: 11. The CDR3 totals 18 residues. The CDR3 region is CASSEALRASGRNNEQFF. As DNA, the CDR3 is TGTGCCAGCAGTGAAGCGCTTCGAGCTAGCGGGAGGAATAATGAGCAGTTCTTC.

The chain carries TRBV27 and TRBJ2-1; the match to TRBD1 covers 7 bases. Germline V CDR1 and CDR2: MNHEY, SMNVEV (reference sequence). After removal of 4 bases from V and 6 bases from J, the junction contained 9 bases not matched to a gene. This CDR3 is 15 amino acids long. The DNA of the CDR3 is TGTGCCAGCAGTTCGTCCCGGGACAGCTCCAATGAGCAGTTCTTC. This codes for CASSSSRDSSNEQFF.

V and J are TRBV2 and TRBJ1-6; 7 positions match TRBD1. CDR3 length: 13 amino acids. The junction had 7 bases not matched to a gene; V was cut back by 10 bases and J by 7 bases. Germline CDR1 is SNHLY and CDR2 is FYNNEI. The CDR3 region is CAKRQGLNSPLHF. In nucleotides, the CDR3 is TGTGCCAAAAGACAGGGTTTGAATTCACCCCTCCACTTT.

V usage is TRBV5-1 and J usage is TRBJ1-3; D might be TRBD1 (6 bases). The V end was cut by 3 bases, the J end by 4 bases, with 11 bases between. Per germline, CDR1 SGHRS and CDR2 YFSETQ. The CDR3 has 14 residues. CDR3 sequence (DNA): TGCGCCAGCAGCTCTAAGGGGGAAGGAAACACCATATATTTT. Protein product: CASSSKGEGNTIYF.

The rearrangement links TRBV4-1 to TRBJ2-5, with a possible D match to TRBD2 (5 bases). CDR1 is MGHRA, CDR2 YSYEKL, per germline. This CDR3 region has 15 residues. Trimming removed 1 base at V and 2 bases at J, with 11 bases between. The CDR3: CASSQAGMAQETQYF. In DNA, the CDR3 is TGCGCCAGCAGCCAAGCCGGGATGGCGCAAGAGACCCAGTACTTC.

V usage is TRBV12-3 or TRBV12-4 and J usage is TRBJ2-1, with D unresolved. V gave up 1 base and J gave up 5 bases, with 6 bases separating them. The CDR3 extends over 13 amino acids. DNA for the CDR3: TGTGCCAGCAGTTTAGAGCCCCACAATGAGCAGTTCTTC. Amino acid sequence: CASSLEPHNEQFF.

The chain links TRBV5-8 to TRBJ1-4, with D tentatively TRBD1 (5 bases). The V gene lost 4 bases and the J gene lost 10 bases, with 14 bases spanning the gap. This CDR3 region has 13 residues. Looked up from germline, CDR1 is SGHTS and CDR2 is YDEGEE. The DNA for the CDR3 is TGTGCCAGCAGCGTTACCGGGGGAGGAAAACTGTTTTTT. Protein product: CASSVTGGGKLFF. Supplemented by reference TRBV5-8 and TRBJ1-4, the full variable domain reads EAGVTQSPTHLIKTRGQQATLRCSPISGHTSVYWYQQALGLGLQFLLWYDEGEERNRGNFPPRFSGRQFPNYSSELNVNALELEDSALYLCASSVTGGGKLFFGSGTQLSVL.

J is TRBJ1-2 and V is TRBV19; 12 bases are shared with TRBD1. V lost 5 bases, J lost 11 bases, and 12 bases stayed unmatched. CDR1 is LNHDA, CDR2 SQIVND, per germline (reference sequence). CDR3 length: 15 residues. The CDR3 loop reads CASSQRAGTGGAYTF. The CDR3 DNA reads as TGTGCCAGTAGTCAAAGGGCCGGGACAGGGGGCGCTTACACCTTC.

The J gene is TRBJ2-1, the V gene TRBV6-5; D is perhaps TRBD2 (5 bases). Trimming removed 8 bases from V and 0 bases from J, with 11 bases in between. This CDR3 contains 14 residues. From germline, CDR1 is MNHEY and CDR2 SVGAGI. This CDR3 is CASGNGDSYNEQFF. CDR3 DNA sequence: TGTGCCAGCGGTAACGGGGACTCCTACAATGAGCAGTTCTTC.

The rearrangement joins TRBV27 to TRBJ1-1, with 8 positions matching TRBD1. V trimming: 5 bases; J trimming: 4 bases; junction bases outside the gene matches: 6. CDR3 size: 14 residues. Per germline, CDR1 MNHEY and CDR2 SMNVEV (reference sequence). CDR3 amino acids: CASSTWTGRTEAFF. The CDR3, as DNA: TGTGCCAGCAGTACTTGGACAGGGCGCACTGAAGCTTTCTTT.

The chain uses TRBV10-3 and TRBJ1-3; no firm D call. CDR1 is ENHRY, CDR2 SYGVKD, per germline. Trimming took 3 bases from V and 0 from J, leaving 15 bases between them. CDR3 length: 17 residues. The CDR3 here is CAISDTGATHSGNTIYF. The CDR3 DNA is TGTGCCATCAGTGATACCGGAGCTACTCACTCTGGAAACACCATATATTTT.

The chain has TRBV3-1 (or the pseudogene TRBV3-2) and TRBJ2-2; a possible D gene is TRBD1 (6 bases). V was trimmed by 4 bases and J by 3 bases, leaving 12 bases between them. The CDR3 is 15 residues long. The V gene's germline CDR1 is LGHDT and CDR2 YNNKEL (reference sequence). The CDR3 DNA follows: TGTGCCAGCAGCCCGTTAAACAGGGACACCGGGGAGCTGTTTTTT. It specifies CASSPLNRDTGELFF.

For this clone: The sample carries other DNA sequences with the same CDR3. The rearrangement uses TRBV4-1 and TRBJ2-2, with unresolved D. The germline V gene encodes CDR1 MGHRA and CDR2 YSYEKL. Trimming stripped 4 bases from V and 2 bases from J, with 5 bases between. The CDR3 spans 13 residues. The CDR3 protein is CASSLSNTGELFF. The CDR3, as DNA: TGCGCCAGCAGCCTTAGCAACACCGGGGAGCTGTTTTTT.

The chain has TRBV24-1 and TRBJ2-3; 11 bases map to TRBD1. The trim removed 9 bases at V and 6 bases at J, leaving 10 bases unmatched. Germline lookup yields CDR1 KGHDR and CDR2 SFDVKD. The CDR3 extends over 15 amino acids. CDR3 sequence: CATALGQGDLDTQYF. The CDR3 bases are TGTGCCACCGCACTGGGACAGGGGGATTTGGATACGCAGTATTTT.

This clone has a single count. The CDR3 DNA sequence: TGTGCCAGCGCCGGGGAGTTCCAAGAGACCCAGTACTTC. This gives the protein CASAGEFQETQYF. The J gene is TRBJ2-5, the V gene TRBV3-1 (or the pseudogene TRBV3-2); tentatively, D is TRBD2 (5 bases). The CDR3 totals 13 residues. Germline V gene data show CDR1 as LGHDT and CDR2 as YNNKEL (reference sequence). With 8 bases removed from V and 1 base from J, the gap between germline ends came to 11 bases.

The CDR3 loop is CASGLEKVGGMLFF. CDR3 coding DNA: TGTGCCAGTGGGCTCGAGAAGGTGGGAGGGATGCTGTTTTTT. The J gene is TRBJ1-4, the V gene TRBV2; D unresolved. V was trimmed by 9 bases and J by 14 bases, leaving 25 bases between them. CDR1 SNHLY and CDR2 FYNNEI come from the germline V gene. The CDR3 length is 14 residues.

This clone was counted between two and nine times. The chain joins TRBV30 to TRBJ1-1, with TRBD1 matching 9 bases. Germline V CDR1 and CDR2: GTSNPN, SVGIG (reference sequence). Trimming cost V 2 bases and J 4 bases; bases outside gene matches: 8. CDR3 length: 15 amino acids. The CDR3 nucleotides are TGTGCCTGGAGTATGGGACAGGGACGGGGCACTGAAGCTTTCTTT. It specifies CAWSMGQGRGTEAFF.

This clone has just a few counts. The rearrangement uses TRBV14 and TRBJ1-2; 7 nucleotides agree with TRBD1. CDR1 SGHDN and CDR2 FVKESK come from the germline V gene. V lost 2 bases, J lost 4 bases, and 4 bases stayed unmatched. The length of the CDR3 is 14 residues. CDR3 bases: TGTGCCAGCAGCCAAAACAAGGGGGCCTATGGCTACACCTTC. It is translated as CASSQNKGAYGYTF. Variable domain in full (rest from reference TRBV14 and TRBJ1-2): EAGVTQFPSHSVIEKGQTVTLRCDPISGHDNLYWYRRVMGKEIKFLLHFVKESKQDESGMPNNRFLAERTGGTYSTLKVQPAELEDSGVYFCASSQNKGAYGYTFGSGTRLTVV.

The chain has TRBV9 and TRBJ2-3; 7 positions agree with TRBD2. Trimming at V came to 4 bases and at J to 6 bases, leaving 11 bases not matched to a gene. The CDR3 loop spans 15 amino acids. Germline CDR1 and CDR2: SGDLS and YYNGEE. The CDR3 protein is CASSRGRADSDTQYF. CDR3 nucleotides: TGTGCCAGCAGCCGAGGGAGGGCCGATAGTGATACGCAGTATTTT. Drawing the rest from reference TRBV9 and TRBJ2-3, the complete variable domain is DSGVTQTPKHLITATGQRVTLRCSPRSGDLSVYWYQQSLDQGLQFLIQYYNGEERAKGNILERFSAQQFPDLHSELNLSSLELGDSALYFCASSRGRADSDTQYFGPGTRLTVL.